The present TCR beta chain was sequenced within a study of cytomegalovirus exposure and HLA in healthy donors. Study context: The same platform was used for the 100 to 150 validation repertoires as for the 650 to 800 first-cohort repertoires, as reported in a later analysis. Study-level points and caveats: It was reported that the classifier diagnosed cytomegalovirus status with high specificity and sensitivity in both the original and validation cohorts. Most TCR sequences showed up rarely, but some public TCRs showed up in many donors. There were over 150 TCR beta chains listed as cytomegalovirus-associated.

A remark on this clone: The antigen remains unidentified.

The ends were cut back, 0 bases at V and 5 bases at J, with 16 bases in the middle. This CDR3 has 15 amino acids. Germline V lookup: CDR1 GTSNPN, CDR2 SVGIG (reference sequence). Assay: immunoSEQ multiplex PCR; the TCRdb copy retains only in-frame clones and omits some. Of 250,000 to 400,000 clones in the sample, approximately 88% were seen once. V and J are TRBV30 and TRBJ2-5; tentative D call: TRBD1 (6 bases). This clonotype was sampled from a man aged 30 to 45 in good health and CMV-seronegative. Input material: PBMCs. The CDR3 bases are TGTGCCTGGAGTGTACCCGGACAGTGGGGGGAGACCCAGTACTTC. This translates into CAWSVPGQWGETQYF.